This T cell receptor beta chain was identified during a study of cytomegalovirus exposure and HLA in healthy donors (dated by TCRdb to 2017 to 2019). Background for the entire study: In an earlier analysis of fewer than 750 of the donors, less than 350 Gb of sequence data and roughly 100 million unique TCR beta sequences from 180 million or so T cells were reported. In a later genetic analysis, genome-wide SNP genotypes for about three fifths of the 666 donors were used, and that subset was treated as a discovery cohort. To decide whether each TCR beta V gene segment behaved as functional or pseudogenic, an earlier analysis of nearly 600 of the donors relied on high-throughput TCR beta sequencing. The study used immunosequencing to profile the T cell repertoires of several hundred subjects and linked those repertoires to cytomegalovirus serostatus. Rather than drawing on any new phenotypic data, the later analysis identified candidate immune exposures from TCR beta sequences and the way those sequences occurred across donors. HLA typing covered class I and class II loci at four-digit resolution. Among a few hundred genotyped donors of the cohort, an average of approximately 230,000 unique TCR beta nucleotide sequences were sequenced per donor, roughly a sixth of them non-productive. A separate validation cohort of about 110 different subjects was used in addition to the roughly 720-subject first cohort. A later analysis re-analyzed previously published TCR beta repertoires from 600 to 850 donors and added high-resolution HLA genotyping to study TCR occurrence patterns. Donor age, sex, ethnicity and CMV serostatus were collected together with the repertoire data. The study combined high-throughput TCR immunosequencing, statistical association of individual TCRs with disease status, and machine learning to predict cytomegalovirus infection status. All discovery cohort repertoires had been generated using a single sequencing platform. Of the roughly 400 genotyped donors, approximately 82% fell in the genetic ancestry cluster associated with self-reported Caucasian donors. Roughly 300 gigabases of sequencing data and around 80 million unique TCR sequences made up an early release that covered approximately 620 HLA-typed donors. The number of typed donors differed by locus: 629-630 for A, B, C, DRB1 and DQB1; some 500 for DQA1; about 600 for DPA1; and about 470 for DPB1. The aim of the study was to test whether cataloging public T cell receptors could identify signatures of past pathogen exposure. Because of strong linkage in the cohort, roughly 5 DR-DQ haplotypes were treated as single units for association and clustering.

The count of this clone is one. The antigen it binds to is not known. Base-call qualities are not available, and no considerably larger clone is one nucleotide away. The cohort was made up of about 670 healthy bone marrow donors. Cohort members were all nominally healthy when sampled, although unrecorded immune exposures were likely present. The donor tested CMV seronegative and was one of the 352 seronegative cohort members. Every donor gave a peripheral blood sample, and the peripheral blood mononuclear cells from that sample were used for TCR beta sequencing. Genomic DNA extraction from the blood cell samples was performed with the Qiagen DNeasy Blood Extraction Kit. Library preparation was by the immunoSEQ multiplex PCR assay. The multiplex PCR relied on a mix of 60 forward primers for TCR Vbeta segments and 13 reverse primers for TCR Jbeta segments. The CDR3 region of rearranged TCR beta genes was amplified from genomic DNA with a multiplex PCR assay. Amplified TCR beta libraries were sequenced as 87-base-pair reads on the Illumina HiSeq System. Per the source publication's procedure: A later analysis counted about 80 million unique TCR beta chains across the 650 to 700 repertoires, and some 12 million of these chains were shared by at least two donors. Raw reads were error-corrected and collapsed into unique sequences with a nearest-neighbor algorithm that merged closely related sequences to remove PCR and sequencing errors. CDR3 sequences were aligned to IMGT reference sequences to assign V, D and J gene segments. For a sequence to be retained, a match of at least six nucleotides to both a V gene segment and a J gene segment was required. Rearrangements were called productive when the CDR3 lacked stop codons and stayed in frame with V and J; all others were non-productive. Following IMGT convention, CDR3 was defined as the stretch from the second conserved V-encoded cysteine up to the conserved J-encoded phenylalanine. In an earlier analysis of just under 600 of the donors, sequences lacking an unambiguous match to a single V gene segment were excluded. An earlier analysis of a few hundred of the donors called V segments functional above 56.7% productive rearrangements and segregating when the between-donor standard deviation exceeded 5%. A statistical classification framework was built for diagnosing cytomegalovirus status from the catalog of TCR beta chain sequences. V and J gene assignment, in a later analysis, came from comparing TCR nucleotide sequences with IMGT/GENE-DB human TR gene sequences. A later analysis assigned CDR3 sequences and most-parsimonious VDJ recombination scenarios with the TCRdist pipeline. In a later analysis, each TCR beta chain was defined by its CDR3 amino acid sequence together with its V-gene family, and reads without a unique V-gene family were excluded. To address suspected cross-contamination and a sequencing artifact, a later analysis removed a few hundred highly shared, low-generation-probability nucleotide sequences. In a later analysis, a clonal expansion index for each public chain was calculated from normalized within-repertoire ranks of inferred template counts. In a later analysis, generation probabilities were computed using a VDJ recombination model fitted to out-of-frame rearrangements, and the results were checked against IGoR. A later analysis scored TCR-TCR, TCR-HLA and TCR-CMV co-occurrence with hypergeometric tests, applying a repertoire-size bias correction to TCR pairs. To estimate false discovery rates, a later analysis permuted the HLA or CMV assignments 20 times. In a later analysis, co-occurring TCRs were grouped using DBSCAN, and TCRdist sequence similarity was added for clustering within HLA-allele-positive subsets. Repertoires with fewer than 30,000 or more than 120,000 public chains were left out of co-occurrence clustering, as were five repertoires with anomalous nucleotide sharing. The immuneACCESS repertoire file appears here via TCRdb, limited to in-frame rearrangements. These files lack a portion of the clones; in checked studies, under half of the deficit traces to unresolved V genes, and the cause of the others is not known. D and trimming were read from the DNA, whereas the V and J calls and clone size are those reported in that table. This sample holds about 45,000 clones; around two thirds were observed only once. Around 3.4% of the sample lies in the top ten.

Here is what the overall study found, with its caveats: At a false discovery rate of 0.05, a later analysis linked around 17,000 TCR beta sequences to specific HLA alleles. Broadly in line with IMGT annotations, most TCR beta V segments showed up in productive rearrangements about 87% or about 30% of the time in an earlier analysis of under 700 of the donors. Linkage disequilibrium might explain the correlated functional status among segregating V segments, but an unknown experimental factor could not be ruled out. Presence/absence analyses assumed roughly uniform sequencing depth across donors, an assumption that may not hold. It was suggested by the authors that the approach could potentially be generalized to other disease states and immunological phenotypes. In both the original and validation cohorts, the classifier was reported to diagnose cytomegalovirus status with high specificity and sensitivity. Because some donors lacked HLA typing at each locus, the association tests relied only on the typed subset. An association between a missense DCLRE1C variant and V-gene and J-gene trimming of TCR beta chains was found in a later genetic analysis and replicated in an independent cohort. Because counts were too low, 15 to 20 rarely observed V segments, including chromosome 9 orphons, were left out of the earlier analysis of 587 of the donors. Strong co-occurrence of HLA alleles, especially DR and DQ, made assigning TCR associations to individual alleles difficult. Several of the top co-occurrence clusters appeared to be linked to parvovirus B19, influenza, CMV and Epstein-Barr virus, according to a later analysis. In a later analysis, HLA-associated TCR beta chains were found to be more clonally expanded and to have lower generation probabilities than equally common non-associated chains. A further reported finding was that TCR beta sequences accurately predicted the HLA-A and HLA-B alleles for most subjects in the first cohort. A total of 150 to 200 TCR beta chains were listed by the study as associated with cytomegalovirus. Immune exposure information for the cohort was limited to CMV serostatus. A later analysis found that most CMV-associated TCR beta chains appeared HLA-restricted, with HLA associations seemingly driven largely by CMV exposure. Compared with the 666-donor mean, donors in an Asian-associated ancestry cluster had fewer N-insertions in productive TCRs, according to a later genetic analysis. A cluster of highly shared sequence variants was judged likely to represent a technical artifact of the sequencing pipeline. Only TCR beta chains were sequenced in this cohort, and the absence of alpha or paired-chain data limited detectable features. In a later analysis, TCR association rates were found to vary across HLA loci, with the most associated TCRs seen for DRB1 alleles and the fewest for HLA-C alleles. In vitro tests confirmed that a few of the cytomegalovirus-associated TCR beta chains recognize cytomegalovirus antigens. Most TCR sequences were seen in very few donors, while some public TCRs were found in many individuals.

Source material: PBMCs. The receptor was derived from a woman aged 30 to 39 in good health and CMV-seronegative.

The sequenced DNA is TGTGCCAGCAGCCTATTGGGGGACAGGGTTTCACCCCTCCACTTT. Its amino acids are CASSLLGDRVSPLHF. This sequence uses TRBV7-9 and TRBJ1-6, with 9 junctional bases fitting TRBD1. The CDR3 runs 15 residues from the cysteine to the phenylalanine. CDR3 DNA only is kept here, 45 bases in frame from base 1. V is trimmed back by 5 bases and J by 9 bases, and the junction contains 8 bases that no gene match accounts for. CDR1 and CDR2, per the germline V gene (reference sequence), are SEHNR and FQNEAQ.